This TCR beta chain was identified in a study of cytomegalovirus exposure and HLA in healthy donors. Germline V gene data show CDR1 as SQVTM and CDR2 as ANQGSEA. The CDR3 is 13 amino acids. V was clipped by 7 bases and J by 6 bases, with 16 bases between them. 60 Vbeta and 13 Jbeta primers were used in PCR. Sequencing used immunoSEQ multiplex PCR; TCRdb keeps in-frame clones, though not all of them. The repertoire holds over 150,000 clones, with 60% to 85% as singletons. Note on this clone: What it binds is not known.

Study-level results: Across donors, presence/absence analyses took sequencing depth to be roughly uniform.

Material: PBMCs. The source of this sequence is a woman between 50 and 59 years old in good health and CMV-seropositive. The chain uses TRBV29-1 and TRBJ2-1; possible D gene TRBD2, 6 bases. The CDR3 here is CSAQRGLINEQFF. As DNA, the CDR3 is TGCAGCGCCCAGAGGGGACTGATCAATGAGCAGTTCTTC.